This T cell receptor beta chain was sequenced in a study of Tregs in tolerant kidney transplant recipients. Study results and caveats: Expanding Tregs on activated donor B cells appeared to best identify donor-specific TCRbeta clones. Biological reproducibility was not directly addressed in this study.

As for this clone: Its antigen remains unidentified.

Sequenced by immunoSEQ multiplex PCR; TCRdb stores in-frame clones only, minus some. The sample records about 83,000 clones, 98% being singletons. The germline CDR1 and CDR2 sequences are SGHTA and FQGNSA. This CDR3 comprises 14 residues. Trimming removed 5 bases from V and 5 bases from J; junction bases left unmatched: 6. Unstimulated regulatory T cells (CD4+CD25+CD127-), CD4+CD25- non-regulatory cells, CD4 and CD8 cells were FACS-sorted from thawed PBMCs. The J gene is TRBJ1-5, the V gene TRBV7-2; 7 bases are a match to TRBD1. This sequence originates from a human donor who received a combined kidney and bone marrow transplant. The starting material was CD4+ T cells from blood, obtained before the transplant. Here the CDR3 reads CASSHGTEDQPQHF. DNA for the CDR3: TGTGCCAGCAGCCACGGGACAGAGGATCAGCCCCAGCATTTT.